The clone carrying this T cell receptor (beta chain) was recorded a few times. Antigen: not known. This record comes from a study of blood T cells in healthy people across ages. A J-beta primer mix and a sample-barcoded 5' primer were used in a second PCR of roughly 6 to 11 cycles. One entry per CDR3 protein results from TCRdb running MiXCR on the 5' RACE reads. The repertoire holds about 580,000 distinct CDR3 sequences, with roughly 48% as singletons. Findings of the study overall: Greater diversity and more naive CD4+ cells were seen in long-lived donors than in aged donors. Roughly linear declines in TCR beta diversity per million T cells occurred with age.

Sequenced material: blood. The TCR comes from a man aged 80 or over in good health.

CDR3 nucleotide sequence: TGTGCCAGCAGTTTAATGGCGGGGGAAGGTTCCTACGAGCAGTACTTC. Translated, it gives CASSLMAGEGSYEQYF. The rearrangement joins TRBV27 to TRBJ2-7, with 7 nucleotides matching TRBD2. V was pared by 2 bases and J by 1 base, with 8 bases of the junction left unmatched. The CDR3 has 16 residues. The germline V gene encodes CDR1 MNHEY and CDR2 SMNVEV (reference sequence).